These 28 T cell receptor beta chains were sequenced from one sample in a study of cytomegalovirus exposure and HLA in healthy donors. Only in-frame clones appear in the TCRdb table, and some are missing; sequencing was by immunoSEQ multiplex PCR. The sample includes some 140,000 clones, approximately 85% seen only once; the top ten take about 1.5%. The sample comprised PBMCs. The receptor source for this set is a woman aged 25 to 39 in good health and CMV-seronegative.

This chain links TRBV11-2 with TRBJ2-5, with D maybe TRBD2 (7 bases). The length of the CDR3 is 15 residues. The V and J ends lost 4 bases and 5 bases respectively, with 17 bases between them. Per germline, CDR1 SGHAT and CDR2 FQNNGV. The CDR3 is CASSSGGGRGETQYF. In DNA form, the CDR3 reads TGTGCCAGCAGCTCGGGGGGCGGACGAGGGGAGACCCAGTACTTC. Full variable domain (missing parts from reference TRBV11-2 and TRBJ2-5): EAGVAQSPRYKIIEKRQSVAFWCNPISGHATLYWYQQILGQGPKLLIQFQNNGVVDDSQLPKDRFSAERLKGVDSTLKIQPAKLEDSAVYLCASSSGGGRGETQYFGPGTRLLVL.

This clone has a single count. The rearrangement links TRBV2 to TRBJ2-1; 8 nucleotides agree with TRBD1. Per the germline V gene, CDR1 is SNHLY and CDR2 is FYNNEI. V shed 6 bases and J 5 bases; nucleotides not matched to a gene: 9. CDR3 length equals 15 residues. CDR3: CASSYDRGRDNEQFF. CDR3 sequence (DNA): TGTGCCAGCAGCTACGACAGGGGACGCGACAATGAGCAGTTCTTC.

This rearrangement joins TRBV7-2 to TRBJ1-6, with D hard to call. Germline CDR1 is SGHTA and CDR2 is FQGNSA. This CDR3 has 17 residues. V was pared by 2 bases and J by 0 bases, with 11 bases between. The CDR3 bases are TGTGCCAGCAGCTTAAATCGGGGAAGCTCCTATAATTCACCCCTCCACTTT. It translates to CASSLNRGSSYNSPLHF.

The CDR3 loop is CASSLAGGTGTYEQYF. In nucleotides, the CDR3 is TGTGCCAGCAGCTTGGCCGGGGGGACAGGGACCTACGAGCAGTACTTC. The chain recombines TRBV5-5 with TRBJ2-7; 9 nucleotides match TRBD1. Germline V gene sequence: CDR1 SGHKS, CDR2 YYEKEE (reference sequence). CDR3 length equals 16 residues. The V segment lost 0 bases and the J segment 2 bases; nucleotides outside the gene matches: 6.

The V and J genes are TRBV10-2 and TRBJ2-2; D remains ambiguous. With 3 bases removed from V and 4 bases from J, the gap between germline ends came to 9 bases. Per germline, CDR1 WSHSY and CDR2 SAAADI. The CDR3 is 14 amino acids. The CDR3 is CASSELPSTGELFF. The CDR3 DNA reads as TGCGCCAGCAGTGAACTACCGAGCACCGGGGAGCTGTTTTTT.

The chain joins TRBV5-5 to TRBJ1-2, with D unresolved. CDR1 is SGHKS, CDR2 YYEKEE, per germline (reference sequence). Trimming took off 4 bases at V and 0 bases at J, with 13 bases between the two ends. The CDR3 spans 15 residues. CDR3: CASSPIPAANYGYTF. The CDR3 nucleotides are TGTGCCAGCAGCCCAATCCCAGCGGCTAACTATGGCTACACCTTC.

CDR3 sequence: CASSTGGGNSNQPQHF. The CDR3 DNA is TGTGCCAGCAGCACCGGGGGGGGGAATAGCAATCAGCCCCAGCATTTT. The V call is TRBV25-1, the J call TRBJ1-5; TRBD1 might be the D (5 bases). The CDR3 has 16 amino acids. V was trimmed by 6 bases and J by 0 bases, leaving 15 bases between them. Germline V gene sequence: CDR1 MGHDK, CDR2 SYGVNS. Full variable domain (rest looked up from reference TRBV25-1 and TRBJ1-5): EADIYQTPRYLVIGTGKKITLECSQTMGHDKMYWYQQDPGMELHLIHYSYGVNSTEKGDLSSESTVSRIRTEHFPLTLESARPSHTSQYLCASSTGGGNSNQPQHFGDGTRLSIL.

This chain joins TRBV28 and TRBJ2-7; TRBD1 matches 8 bases. Germline trimming cut 4 bases from V and 3 bases from J; bases unmatched to any gene: 5. The germline CDR1 and CDR2 sequences are MDHEN and SYDVKM. The CDR3 loop spans 14 amino acids. DNA of the CDR3: TGTGCCAGCAGTTACCCGGACAGGGACTACGAGCAGTACTTC. Its protein product is CASSYPDRDYEQYF.

V usage is TRBV6-5 and J usage is TRBJ1-5; a weak D match, TRBD1 (6 bases). The CDR3 runs 15 residues. V was pared by 8 bases and J by 2 bases, with 16 bases between. Germline V gene data show CDR1 as MNHEY and CDR2 as SVGAGI. The CDR3 loop reads CASRRGRQGNQPQHF. The CDR3 nucleotides read TGTGCCAGCCGCCGGGGAAGACAGGGCAATCAGCCCCAGCATTTT.

This chain connects TRBV2 to TRBJ2-7; 10 bases are shared with TRBD1. Germline-derived CDR1 and CDR2 are SNHLY and FYNNEI. The CDR3 totals 14 residues. V trimming: 7 bases; J trimming: 0 bases; junction bases outside the gene matches: 3. CDR3 DNA sequence: TGTGCCAGCACGCGGACAGGGGGCTCCTACGAGCAGTACTTC. Translating it yields CASTRTGGSYEQYF.

The V call is TRBV28, the J call TRBJ1-2, with D perhaps TRBD1 (6 bases). Germline V gene data show CDR1 as MDHEN and CDR2 as SYDVKM. The CDR3 spans 16 residues. V lost 5 bases to trimming and J lost 6 bases, with 22 bases between them. Here the CDR3 reads CASSTAPTGALDGYTF. The CDR3 nucleotides are TGTGCCAGCAGTACCGCCCCGACAGGCGCCCTTGATGGCTACACCTTC.

The rearrangement uses TRBV5-1 and TRBJ1-2; D possibly corresponds to TRBD1 (5 bases). Trimming took off 0 bases at V and 6 bases at J, with 12 bases between the two ends. This CDR3 has 14 residues. Germline V CDR1 and CDR2: SGHRS, YFSETQ. CDR3 nucleotides: TGCGCCAGCAGCTTGGATGTCGGGGGTAATGGCTACACCTTC. This codes for CASSLDVGGNGYTF.

The chain uses TRBV7-2 and TRBJ2-1, with TRBD2 matching over 11 bases. V lost 5 bases and J lost 4; bases outside the gene matches: 4. Germline CDR1 SGHTA, CDR2 FQGNSA. The CDR3 contains 15 residues. This CDR3 reads CASSRLAGLYNEQFF. CDR3 DNA: TGTGCCAGCAGCAGACTAGCGGGGCTTTACAATGAGCAGTTCTTC. Full variable domain (outside the CDR3, taken from reference TRBV7-2 and TRBJ2-1): GAGVSQSPSNKVTEKGKDVELRCDPISGHTALYWYRQSLGQGLEFLIYFQGNSAPDKSGLPSDRFSAERTGGSVSTLTIQRTQQEDSAVYLCASSRLAGLYNEQFFGPGTRLTVL.

The chain links TRBV11-1 to TRBJ1-1; 8 bases agree with TRBD1. This CDR3 contains 16 residues. Germline V lookup: CDR1 SGHAT, CDR2 FQDESV (reference sequence). J lost 5 bases, V lost 2 bases, and 10 bases had no gene match. This CDR3 reads CASSLSKQGAHTEAFF. DNA of the CDR3: TGTGCCAGCAGCTTAAGTAAGCAGGGGGCCCATACTGAAGCTTTCTTT.

The chain uses TRBV18 and TRBJ1-1; the D gene is possibly TRBD1 (5 bases). There are 12 residues in the CDR3. Germline CDR1 and CDR2: KGHSH and LQKENI. The ends were cut back, 6 bases at V and 7 bases at J, with 12 bases in the middle. The CDR3 reads CASSLDRNEAFF. In nucleotides, the CDR3 is TGTGCCAGCTCCCTTGACAGAAATGAAGCTTTCTTT.

The chain employs TRBV5-1 and TRBJ2-3; unclear D gene. The V gene's germline CDR1 is SGHRS and CDR2 YFSETQ. CDR3 length: 12 amino acids. Trimming removed 0 bases from V and 8 bases from J, with 7 bases in between. The CDR3 spells CASSLGLATQYF. The CDR3 coding sequence is TGCGCCAGCAGCTTGGGATTGGCTACGCAGTATTTT.

CDR3: CASSLYRDRDEKLFF. CDR3 sequence (DNA): TGTGCCAGCAGCTTGTATCGGGACAGGGACGAAAAACTGTTTTTT. This chain links TRBV5-4 with TRBJ1-4; TRBD1 agrees at 9 bases. After removal of 1 base from V and 8 bases from J, the junction contained 6 bases not matched to a gene. This CDR3 is 15 amino acids long. Germline V CDR1 and CDR2: SGHNT, YYREEE (reference sequence).

The chain couples TRBV5-6 to TRBJ1-4; the match to TRBD1 covers 8 bases. The germline gives CDR1 SGHDT, CDR2 YYEEEE. The CDR3 covers 17 residues. V shed 4 bases, J shed 7 bases, and the junction held 15 bases outside the gene matches. The CDR3 region is CASSPVRSRGLGEKLFF. CDR3 DNA sequence: TGTGCCAGCAGCCCGGTACGGTCCAGGGGGCTGGGTGAAAAACTGTTTTTT.

The chain joins TRBV28 to TRBJ1-5, with no clear D. Germline CDR1 and CDR2: MDHEN and SYDVKM. V lost 7 bases to trimming and J lost 3 bases, with 16 bases between them. The CDR3 sequence is 15 residues long. The CDR3: CASTLGGFNNQPQHF. The CDR3 DNA sequence: TGTGCCAGCACCCTGGGAGGGTTCAACAATCAGCCCCAGCATTTT.

The CDR3 region has the DNA TGTGCCAGCTCACCATCCAATGCTAACTATGGCTACACCTTC. This gives the protein CASSPSNANYGYTF. The chain carries TRBV18 and TRBJ1-2; D is unclear. The CDR3 has 14 residues. Trimming cost V 2 bases and J 0 bases, with 7 bases left between them. Germline V gene sequence: CDR1 KGHSH, CDR2 LQKENI.

The chain has TRBV6-1 and TRBJ1-3; D not certain. Trimming shortened V by 8 bases and J by 0 bases, and 8 bases separated the two germline ends. CDR1 is MNHNS and CDR2 is SASEGT in the germline V gene. The CDR3 is 13 amino acids. The CDR3 DNA reads TGTGCCAGCGGGAGTAGCTCTGGAAACACCATATATTTT. Protein: CASGSSSGNTIYF.

This clone appeared once. The V call is TRBV15, the J call TRBJ1-1; tentative D call: TRBD1 (6 bases). Trimming removed 0 bases from V and 3 bases from J, with 11 bases in between. The CDR3 is 15 residues long. CDR1 and CDR2 (germline): LNHNV, YYDKDF (reference sequence). CDR3 loop: CATSREQGGHTEAFF. DNA for the CDR3: TGTGCCACCAGCAGAGAACAGGGCGGTCACACTGAAGCTTTCTTT.

J is TRBJ1-1 and V is TRBV19; no definite D call. CDR3 length equals 13 residues. Germline assignment: CDR1 LNHDA and CDR2 SQIVND (reference sequence). Trimming removed 3 bases at V and 9 bases at J, with 14 bases between. The CDR3: CASSIETTGKAFF. The DNA of the CDR3 is TGTGCCAGTAGTATTGAGACGACGGGGAAAGCTTTCTTT.

This chain uses TRBV5-1 with TRBJ2-5; D gene unclear. The ends were cut back, 1 base at V and 1 base at J, with 2 bases in the middle. Germline CDR1 and CDR2: SGHRS and YFSETQ. The CDR3 loop spans 12 amino acids. CDR3 sequence: CASSLLQETQYF. DNA for the CDR3: TGCGCCAGCAGCTTGCTCCAAGAGACCCAGTACTTC. Based on the CDR3 plus reference TRBV5-1 and TRBJ2-5, the full variable domain is KAGVTQTPRYLIKTRGQQVTLSCSPISGHRSVSWYQQTPGQGLQFLFEYFSETQRNKGNFPGRFSGRQFSNSRSEMNVSTLELGDSALYLCASSLLQETQYFGPGTRLLVL.

The V and J genes are TRBV6-1 and TRBJ1-5, with a tentative D call TRBD1 (6 bases). V lost 6 bases, J lost 7 bases, and 19 bases lay in between. CDR3 size: 15 residues. Germline V lookup: CDR1 MNHNS, CDR2 SASEGT. CDR3 sequence: CASRRENTGTQPQHF. In DNA form, the CDR3 reads TGTGCCAGCAGAAGAGAGAATACAGGGACCCAGCCCCAGCATTTT.

Only one count was recorded for this clone. This chain uses TRBV6-6 with TRBJ1-3, with unresolved D. CDR1 and CDR2 (germline): MNHNY, SVGAGI (reference sequence). This CDR3 has 12 residues. Trimming stripped 2 bases from V and 4 bases from J, with 3 bases between. The CDR3: CASSYEGNTIYF. DNA of the CDR3: TGTGCCAGCAGTTACGAGGGAAACACCATATATTTT.

The rearrangement links TRBV6-5 to TRBJ1-2; the D gene is possibly TRBD1 (6 bases). This CDR3 contains 13 residues. V was cut by 5 bases and J by 8 bases, with 15 bases left in between. The germline V gene encodes CDR1 MNHEY and CDR2 SVGAGI. CDR3 protein: CASSIDTGKGYTF. The CDR3 coding sequence is TGTGCCAGCAGTATAGATACAGGGAAAGGCTACACCTTC.

This clone was observed a handful of times. The rearrangement uses TRBV7-3 and TRBJ1-2; 8 bases agree with TRBD1. Germline assignment: CDR1 SGHTA and CDR2 FQGTGA. This CDR3 region has 14 residues. The junction had 8 bases not matched to a gene; V was cut back by 5 bases and J by 6 bases. CDR3 in amino acids: CASSPQGQVDGYTF. DNA for the CDR3: TGTGCCAGCAGCCCCCAGGGACAGGTAGATGGCTACACCTTC.